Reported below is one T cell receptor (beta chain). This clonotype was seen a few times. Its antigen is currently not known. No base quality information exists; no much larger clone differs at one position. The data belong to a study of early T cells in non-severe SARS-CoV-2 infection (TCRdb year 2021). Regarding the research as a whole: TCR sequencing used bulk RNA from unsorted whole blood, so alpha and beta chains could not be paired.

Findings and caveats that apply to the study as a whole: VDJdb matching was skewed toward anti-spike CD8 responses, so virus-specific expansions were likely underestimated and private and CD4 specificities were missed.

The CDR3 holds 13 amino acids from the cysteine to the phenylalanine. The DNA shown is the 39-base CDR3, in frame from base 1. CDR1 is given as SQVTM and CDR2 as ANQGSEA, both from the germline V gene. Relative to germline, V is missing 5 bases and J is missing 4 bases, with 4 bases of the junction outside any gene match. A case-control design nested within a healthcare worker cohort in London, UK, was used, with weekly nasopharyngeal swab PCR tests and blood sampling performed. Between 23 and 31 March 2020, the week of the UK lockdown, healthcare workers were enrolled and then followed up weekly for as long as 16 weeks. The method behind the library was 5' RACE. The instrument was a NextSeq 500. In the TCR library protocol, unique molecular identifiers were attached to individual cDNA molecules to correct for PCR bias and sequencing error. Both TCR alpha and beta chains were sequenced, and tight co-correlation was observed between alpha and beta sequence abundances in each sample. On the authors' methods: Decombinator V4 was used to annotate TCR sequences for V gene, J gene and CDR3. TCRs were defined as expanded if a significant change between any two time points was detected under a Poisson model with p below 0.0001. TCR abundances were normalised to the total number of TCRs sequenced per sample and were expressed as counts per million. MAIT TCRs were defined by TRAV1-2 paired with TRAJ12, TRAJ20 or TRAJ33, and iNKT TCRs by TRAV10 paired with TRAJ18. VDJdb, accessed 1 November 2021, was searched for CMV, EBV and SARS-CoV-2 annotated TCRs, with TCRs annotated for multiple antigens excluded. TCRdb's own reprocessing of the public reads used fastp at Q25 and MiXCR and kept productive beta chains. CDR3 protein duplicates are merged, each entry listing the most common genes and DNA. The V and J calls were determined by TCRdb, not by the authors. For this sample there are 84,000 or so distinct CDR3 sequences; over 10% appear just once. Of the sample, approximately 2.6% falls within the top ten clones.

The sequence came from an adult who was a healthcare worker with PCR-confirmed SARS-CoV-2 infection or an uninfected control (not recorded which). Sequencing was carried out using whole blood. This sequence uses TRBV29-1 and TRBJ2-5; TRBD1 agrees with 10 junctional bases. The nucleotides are TGCAGCGTTCGGGACAGGGGAAGAGAGACCCAGTACTTC. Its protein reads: CSVRDRGRETQYF.